The rows below give T cell receptor beta chains drawn from one sample of a study of memory CD4+ T cells and cytomegalovirus serostatus. Here immunoSEQ multiplex PCR was the method, and the copy in TCRdb shows in-frame clones only, minus some. The top ten clones hold more than 1% of a sample with about 59,000 clones, roughly 77% of them seen once. Sequencing was performed on memory CD4+ T cells from blood. The receptors come from an adult in good health and CMV-seronegative. CDR3s include the opening cysteine and the closing phenylalanine or tryptophan. A D gene is named only where the DNA matches it firmly. Not every row has a clone size; where given, it reads once, few, many or a size class.

J: TRBJ2-1; V: TRBV11-2; D: TRBD2; size: .; DNA: TGTGCCAGCAGCTTATTTGGACTAGCGGGGGACCGGCTCCATGAGCAGTTCTTC; CDR3: CASSLFGLAGDRLHEQFF
J: TRBJ2-5; V: TRBV5-6; D: .; size: few; DNA: TGTGCCAGCAGCCCGGACATAACCAAAGAGACCCAGTACTTC; CDR3: CASSPDITKETQYF
J: TRBJ1-1; V: TRBV7-8; D: TRBD1; size: .; DNA: TGTGCCACCCGACAGGGGCAGGCGAACACTGAAGCTTTCTTT; CDR3: CATRQGQANTEAFF
J: TRBJ1-5; V: TRBV6-5; D: .; size: .; DNA: TGTGCCAGCATGGGGGTTCAAAGTAATCAGCCCCAGCATTTT; CDR3: CASMGVQSNQPQHF
J: TRBJ1-2; V: TRBV5-5; D: TRBD1; size: .; DNA: TGTGCCAGCAGCTTCTCCCTCCCCACAGGGGTCTATGGCTACACCTTC; CDR3: CASSFSLPTGVYGYTF
J: TRBJ1-1; V: TRBV4-1; D: .; size: .; DNA: TGCGCCAGCAGCCAAGAGATGGCAAGAGACAAGTCCACTGAAGCTTTCTTT; CDR3: CASSQEMARDKSTEAFF
J: TRBJ1-5; V: TRBV7-9; D: TRBD1; size: .; DNA: TGTGCCAGCAGCTTGACGGGACAGTATCAGCCCCAGCATTTT; CDR3: CASSLTGQYQPQHF
J: TRBJ1-1; V: TRBV7-2; D: .; size: .; DNA: TGTGCCAGCAGTATCGGCTCGACCTCGAACACTGAAGCTTTCTTT; CDR3: CASSIGSTSNTEAFF
J: TRBJ2-3; V: TRBV5-4; D: TRBD2; size: .; DNA: TGTGCCAGCAGTCTCACTAGCGGGAGGGCTGGTACGCAGTATTTT; CDR3: CASSLTSGRAGTQYF
J: TRBJ2-1; V: TRBV19; D: TRBD2; size: .; DNA: TGTGCCAGTAGTGCCAGGGAGCGGGGGAGCTCCTACAATGAGCAGTTCTTC; CDR3: CASSARERGSSYNEQFF
J: TRBJ1-4; V: TRBV4-3; D: .; size: .; DNA: TGCGCCAGCAGCCAACTTGGACAGACTAATGAAAAACTGTTTTTT; CDR3: CASSQLGQTNEKLFF
J: TRBJ2-7; V: TRBV5-6; D: .; size: .; DNA: TGTGCCAGCAGCGTCCCCGGGTCCGAGCCTTCCTACGAGCAGTACTTC; CDR3: CASSVPGSEPSYEQYF
J: TRBJ2-5; V: TRBV5-4; D: .; size: .; DNA: TGTGCCAGCAGCTTGGGACAGGGAGGGGAGACCCAGTACTTC; CDR3: CASSLGQGGETQYF
J: TRBJ1-1; V: TRBV9; D: .; size: .; DNA: TGTGCCAGCAGCGTAGCTAACGGGGATACTGAAGCTTTCTTT; CDR3: CASSVANGDTEAFF
J: TRBJ1-2; V: TRBV6-5; D: .; size: .; DNA: TGTGCCAGCAGTTATCTCGGACAAGAGGACTACTATGGCTACACCTTC; CDR3: CASSYLGQEDYYGYTF
J: TRBJ2-6; V: TRBV7-2; D: .; size: .; DNA: TGTGCCAGCAGCTTAGCGTGGGGGAGAGGAACTGGGGCCAACGTCCTGACTTTC; CDR3: CASSLAWGRGTGANVLTF
J: TRBJ2-7; V: TRBV27; D: .; size: .; DNA: TGTGCCAGCAGGAAGGGGATAGGCTACGAGCAGTACTTC; CDR3: CASRKGIGYEQYF
J: TRBJ2-1; V: TRBV4-2; D: TRBD1; size: .; DNA: TGTGCCAGCAGCTTGGACATGGGGACAGGGGTCAATGAGCAGTTCTTC; CDR3: CASSLDMGTGVNEQFF
J: TRBJ2-4; V: TRBV11-2; D: .; size: .; DNA: TGTGCCAGCAGCTTAGGCGGTAATGTGGCCAAAAACATTCAGTACTTC; CDR3: CASSLGGNVAKNIQYF
J: TRBJ2-7; V: TRBV13; D: TRBD2; size: .; DNA: TGTGCCAGCAGCTCCGTCCCGGGACTAGCGGGAGTTCGCTCCTACGAGCAGTACTTC; CDR3: CASSSVPGLAGVRSYEQYF
J: TRBJ1-3; V: TRBV4-2; D: .; size: .; DNA: TGTGCCAGCAGCCAATTCTCAACAGGAGGGCACGGAAACACCATATATTTT; CDR3: CASSQFSTGGHGNTIYF
J: TRBJ2-6; V: TRBV28; D: .; size: .; DNA: TGTGCCAGCAGTCCTTTCTTGGTAGCCGGGGCCAACGTCCTGACTTTC; CDR3: CASSPFLVAGANVLTF
J: TRBJ2-7; V: TRBV20-1; D: .; size: .; DNA: TGCAGTGCTAGAGATTCCCAGCGGGAGTACTTC; CDR3: CSARDSQREYF
J: TRBJ2-4; V: TRBV5-8; D: TRBD2; size: .; DNA: TGTGCCAGCAGCTTGGGGGGGGGTAGGGACATTCAGTACTTC; CDR3: CASSLGGGRDIQYF
J: TRBJ1-5; V: TRBV15; D: .; size: .; DNA: TGTGCCACCAGCAGAGGGAGCAGGTCTGGGAATCAGCCCCAGCATTTT; CDR3: CATSRGSRSGNQPQHF
J: TRBJ2-6; V: TRBV7-9; D: .; size: .; DNA: TGTGCCAGCAGCTTTCCCGGGGCCAACGTCCTGACTTTC; CDR3: CASSFPGANVLTF
J: TRBJ2-1; V: TRBV7-2; D: .; size: once; DNA: TGTGCCAGCAGGACCGGGGGGACAGTTAACAATGAGCAGTTCTTC; CDR3: CASRTGGTVNNEQFF
J: TRBJ2-6; V: TRBV5-6; D: .; size: once; DNA: TGTGCCAGCAGCCGGGACACCGTCTACTCTGGGGCCAACGTCCTGACTTTC; CDR3: CASSRDTVYSGANVLTF
J: TRBJ2-1; V: TRBV29-1; D: .; size: once; DNA: TGCAGCGTTGAAACAGGCAGGAGCTCCTACAATGAGCAGTTCTTC; CDR3: CSVETGRSSYNEQFF
J: TRBJ1-1; V: TRBV5-1; D: TRBD1; size: .; DNA: TGCGCCAGCAGCTCCCTCTCCGGGACAGGGTATTTGAACACTGAAGCTTTCTTT; CDR3: CASSSLSGTGYLNTEAFF
J: TRBJ2-1; V: TRBV5-4; D: .; size: .; DNA: TGTGCCAGCAGCTCCACAGGGATCCATGAGCAGTTCTTC; CDR3: CASSSTGIHEQFF
J: TRBJ1-4; V: TRBV9; D: .; size: .; DNA: TGTGCCAGCAGCGTAGACAACAGGAAAAATGAAAAACTGTTTTTT; CDR3: CASSVDNRKNEKLFF
J: TRBJ1-3; V: TRBV4-1; D: .; size: .; DNA: TGCGCCAGCAGCCAAGTGGGCAGTGGTACTGGAAACACCATATATTTT; CDR3: CASSQVGSGTGNTIYF
J: TRBJ2-1; V: TRBV28; D: .; size: .; DNA: TGTGCCAGCAGTGGGAGGGGGCACCCTCGGAATGAGCAGTTCTTC; CDR3: CASSGRGHPRNEQFF
J: TRBJ2-7; V: TRBV18; D: TRBD1; size: .; DNA: TGTGCCAGCTCTCGAAACTCCGGGACAGGGGCCCACGAGCAGTACTTC; CDR3: CASSRNSGTGAHEQYF
J: TRBJ1-5; V: TRBV15; D: .; size: few; DNA: TGTGCCACCAGCAGTTCCAATCAGCCCCAGCATTTT; CDR3: CATSSSNQPQHF
J: TRBJ2-3; V: TRBV30; D: .; size: .; DNA: TGTGCCTGGACCCGGCCGATCACAGATACGCAGTATTTT; CDR3: CAWTRPITDTQYF
J: TRBJ2-3; V: TRBV7-7; D: TRBD2; size: few; DNA: TGTGCTAGCAGCCCCGGACTAGCGGGAGCGGTAGATACGCAGTATTTT; CDR3: CASSPGLAGAVDTQYF
J: TRBJ1-4; V: TRBV5-6; D: .; size: .; DNA: TGTGCCAGCAGCTTTAAACAGACTAATGAAAAACTGTTTTTT; CDR3: CASSFKQTNEKLFF
J: TRBJ2-7; V: TRBV30; D: TRBD2; size: .; DNA: TGTGCCTGGAATCCCGGACTAGCTACCGAGCAGTACTTC; CDR3: CAWNPGLATEQYF
J: TRBJ2-1; V: TRBV15; D: TRBD2; size: .; DNA: TGTGCCACCAGCAGAAGACTAGCGGGAGGCAATGAGCAGTTCTTC; CDR3: CATSRRLAGGNEQFF
J: TRBJ2-2; V: TRBV9; D: TRBD1; size: once; DNA: TGTGCCAGCAGCGCAACAGGGGGTCACGGGGAGCTGTTTTTT; CDR3: CASSATGGHGELFF